The 26 T cell receptor beta chains below come from one sample, sequenced in a study of cytomegalovirus exposure and HLA in healthy donors. PCR amplification relied on 60 Vbeta primers (plus 13 Jbeta primers). Sequencing used immunoSEQ multiplex PCR; TCRdb keeps in-frame clones, though not all of them. Of approximately 200,000 clones listed, roughly 85% are singletons. Sequences were obtained from PBMCs. The receptors were sampled from a woman between 45 and 60 years old in good health and CMV-seronegative.

The chain uses TRBV30 and TRBJ2-1, with a tentative D call TRBD1 (6 bases). The germline V and J ends were trimmed by 3 bases and 4 bases, with 10 bases remaining between them. This CDR3 has 13 residues. Per the germline V gene, CDR1 is GTSNPN and CDR2 is SVGIG (reference sequence). The CDR3 region has the DNA TGTGCCTGGAGGTCGGGGACATACAATGAGCAGTTCTTC. Protein product: CAWRSGTYNEQFF.

This chain links TRBV18 with TRBJ1-4, with D possibly matching TRBD1 (5 bases). Germline V gene lookup returns CDR1 KGHSH and CDR2 LQKENI. The CDR3 covers 16 residues. The germline V and J ends were trimmed by 0 bases and 2 bases, with 10 bases remaining between them. CDR3 residues: CASSPPVGGTNEKLFF. The CDR3 DNA sequence: TGTGCCAGCTCACCACCGGTGGGGGGTACTAATGAAAAACTGTTTTTT.

The gene calls are TRBV5-6 and TRBJ2-5, with TRBD1 as a possible D gene (5 bases). The assigned J gene may be wrong: the sequence end matches TRBJ2-7 better. Per germline, CDR1 SGHDT and CDR2 YYEEEE. This CDR3 contains 14 residues. CDR3 nucleotide sequence: TGTGCCAGCAGCTTGGCCCAGGGCGTTGGCGAGCAGTACTTC. Protein sequence: CASSLAQGVGEQYF.

V usage is TRBV6-5 and J usage is TRBJ2-7; 8 bases align to TRBD2. The CDR3 has 13 residues. V shed 8 bases, J shed 2 bases, and the junction held 5 bases outside the gene matches. Per germline, CDR1 MNHEY and CDR2 SVGAGI. CDR3 protein: CASREGGPYEQYF. CDR3 DNA sequence: TGTGCCAGCCGGGAGGGAGGGCCCTACGAGCAGTACTTC.

The gene calls are TRBV25-1 and TRBJ2-1; tentative D call: TRBD2 (5 bases). The CDR3 length is 15 residues. Trimming left V 7 bases short and J 3 bases short, with 16 bases between. Germline V gene data show CDR1 as MGHDK and CDR2 as SYGVNS. As DNA, the CDR3 is TGTGCCAGCACCACGGAGGACGGGTTCTACAATGAGCAGTTCTTC. Protein product: CASTTEDGFYNEQFF.

The chain uses TRBV6-5 and TRBJ2-7; 7 bases map to TRBD2. V lost 6 bases and J lost 2; bases outside the gene matches: 10. CDR1 MNHEY and CDR2 SVGAGI come from the germline V gene. CDR3 size: 15 residues. DNA of the CDR3: TGTGCCAGCAGGTCCCTGCCGGGAGGCACCTACGAGCAGTACTTC. Translation gives CASRSLPGGTYEQYF.

A word on this clone: The sample carries other DNA sequences with the same CDR3. CDR3 coding DNA: TGCGCCAGCAGCCTGCGACAGGGGAACACCGGGGAGCTGTTTTTT. Its translation: CASSLRQGNTGELFF. The gene calls are TRBV5-1 and TRBJ2-2, with TRBD1 matching over 7 bases. The CDR3 runs to 15 residues. V lost 4 bases, J lost 1 base, and 4 bases stayed unmatched. The germline gives CDR1 SGHRS, CDR2 YFSETQ.

The rearrangement uses TRBV30 and TRBJ2-5, with 14 positions matching TRBD2. The last part of the DNA fits TRBJ2-7 better; the J call may be wrong. In germline, CDR1 is GTSNPN, CDR2 SVGIG (reference sequence). CDR3 length: 14 amino acids. CDR3 nucleotide sequence: TGTGCCTGGGGACTAGCGGGAGGTTCCTACGAGCAGTACTTC. Protein sequence: CAWGLAGGSYEQYF.

The chain joins TRBV6-1 to TRBJ2-3; D uncertain. Germline assignment: CDR1 MNHNS and CDR2 SASEGT. The CDR3 has 12 residues. The V end was cut by 9 bases, the J end by 1 base, with 8 bases between. The CDR3 sequence: CASRMGTDTQYF. The CDR3 bases are TGTGCCAGTAGAATGGGCACAGATACGCAGTATTTT.

This sequence joins TRBV5-1 and TRBJ2-7, with TRBD2 matching over 8 bases. The CDR3 is 15 amino acids. Trimming cost V 2 bases and J 5 bases; bases outside gene matches: 9. Germline CDR1 SGHRS, CDR2 YFSETQ. CDR3 residues: CASSFSSGSLDEQYF. For the CDR3, the DNA is TGCGCCAGCAGCTTCTCAAGCGGGAGCCTCGACGAGCAGTACTTC.

V and J are TRBV7-8 and TRBJ1-5, with 10 bases aligning to TRBD1. V lost 1 base, J lost 3 bases, and 3 bases stayed unmatched. The CDR3 length is 16 residues. CDR1 and CDR2 from the germline V gene are SGHVS and FQNEAQ. The CDR3 loop reads CASSLETGGLNQPQHF. The CDR3 DNA reads as TGTGCCAGCAGCTTAGAGACAGGGGGCCTCAATCAGCCCCAGCATTTT.

This chain joins TRBV6-5 and TRBJ2-1; tentatively, D is TRBD2 (5 bases). The CDR3 spans 15 residues. Germline assignment: CDR1 MNHEY and CDR2 SVGAGI. V gave up 5 bases and J gave up 0 bases, with 11 bases separating them. The chain's CDR3 is CASSPSRSSYNEQFF. The CDR3 nucleotides are TGTGCCAGCAGTCCTAGCCGCAGCTCCTACAATGAGCAGTTCTTC.

CDR3 loop: CASSQQTSGITDTQYF. The CDR3 DNA reads as TGTGCCAGCAGCCAACAGACTAGCGGGATCACAGATACGCAGTATTTT. The V and J genes are TRBV4-2 and TRBJ2-3, with TRBD2 identical over 11 bases. The CDR3 contains 16 residues. Losses at the gene ends were 2 bases for V and 2 bases for J; bases not matched to a gene: 3. Per germline, CDR1 LGHNA and CDR2 YNFKEQ.

This clone was picked up a small number of times. The chain recombines TRBV28 with TRBJ1-3; tentatively, D is TRBD1 (5 bases). Germline V gene sequence: CDR1 MDHEN, CDR2 SYDVKM. The CDR3 runs to 16 residues. Trimming left V 5 bases short and J 0 bases short, with 14 bases between. CDR3: CASSPPTVFSGNTIYF. The CDR3 DNA follows: TGTGCCAGCAGTCCCCCGACAGTTTTCTCTGGAAACACCATATATTTT.

This CDR3 reads CASSQSGRENNEQFF. In nucleotides, the CDR3 is TGTGCCAGCAGCCAAAGCGGGAGGGAAAACAATGAGCAGTTCTTC. The chain carries TRBV4-2 and TRBJ2-1; 10 nucleotides agree with TRBD2. The length of the CDR3 is 15 residues. The V gene end was trimmed by 2 bases and the J gene end by 5 bases; junction bases not matched to a gene: 3. CDR1 LGHNA and CDR2 YNFKEQ come from the germline V gene.

The chain joins TRBV27 to TRBJ2-1; 10 bases agree with TRBD2. The CDR3 length is 16 residues. The germline CDR1 and CDR2 sequences are MNHEY and SMNVEV (reference sequence). Trimming removed 8 bases from V and 0 bases from J; junction bases left unmatched: 7. The CDR3 here is CASLRASGGSYNEQFF. The DNA for the CDR3 is TGTGCCAGCCTCCGGGCTAGCGGGGGCTCCTACAATGAGCAGTTCTTC.

This chain connects TRBV15 to TRBJ1-3, with a weak D call TRBD1 (6 bases). Trimming removed 0 bases from V and 0 bases from J, with 15 bases in between. CDR1 and CDR2 (germline): LNHNV, YYDKDF (reference sequence). The CDR3 has 18 amino acids. CDR3 sequence reads: CATSRDFGTTFSGNTIYF. CDR3 DNA: TGTGCCACCAGCAGAGATTTCGGGACAACCTTCTCTGGAAACACCATATATTTT. Full variable domain (remainder filled in from reference TRBV15 and TRBJ1-3): DAMVIQNPRYQVTQFGKPVTLSCSQTLNHNVMYWYQQKSSQAPKLLFHYYDKDFNNEADTPDNFQSRRPNTSFCFLDIRSPGLGDTAMYLCATSRDFGTTFSGNTIYFGEGSWLTVV.

The chain carries TRBV28 and TRBJ1-1; TRBD1 might be the D (6 bases). The germline CDR1 and CDR2 sequences are MDHEN and SYDVKM. The V end lost 6 bases, the J end lost 8 bases, and 25 bases lay between the germline ends. The CDR3 extends over 16 amino acids. The CDR3 reads CASSPTLPQTGKEAFF. CDR3 DNA: TGTGCCAGCAGCCCTACCCTCCCACAAACAGGGAAGGAAGCTTTCTTT.

This clone occurred once. V and J are TRBV14 and TRBJ2-6; 9 bases are a match to TRBD2. From germline, CDR1 is SGHDN and CDR2 FVKESK. Trimming took 2 bases from V and 0 from J; bases not matched to a gene: 2. The CDR3 extends over 17 amino acids. CDR3 loop: CASSQLAGNSGANVLTF. The CDR3 nucleotides are TGTGCCAGCAGCCAACTAGCGGGGAACTCTGGGGCCAACGTCCTGACTTTC.

The chain has TRBV12-5 and TRBJ2-1; 10 bases line up with TRBD2. Germline assignment: CDR1 LGHNT and CDR2 FRNRAP. The CDR3 is made up of 17 amino acids. J was trimmed by 4 bases and V by 1 base; bases with no gene match: 7. The CDR3 sequence: CASGLGPSGSVYNEQFF. CDR3 bases: TGTGCTAGTGGTTTGGGCCCTAGCGGGAGCGTTTACAATGAGCAGTTCTTC.

V and J are TRBV4-1 and TRBJ2-7, with 8 bases identical to TRBD1. The CDR3 runs to 15 residues. The trim removed 4 bases at V and 5 bases at J, leaving 10 bases unmatched. Germline CDR1 MGHRA, CDR2 YSYEKL. This CDR3 is CASSRLDRGTDEQYF. The CDR3 nucleotides read TGCGCCAGCAGCCGACTCGACAGGGGAACAGACGAGCAGTACTTC.

This clone was found once. V usage is TRBV28 and J usage is TRBJ2-3; 11 positions agree with TRBD1. The germline CDR1 and CDR2 sequences are MDHEN and SYDVKM. CDR3 length equals 16 residues. V lost 6 bases to trimming and J lost 2 bases; unmatched junction nucleotides: 7. CDR3 sequence (DNA): TGTGCCAGCAGCTTTGGACAGGGGGCGAACACAGATACGCAGTATTTT. The encoded protein is CASSFGQGANTDTQYF. Full variable domain (remainder filled in from reference TRBV28 and TRBJ2-3): DVKVTQSSRYLVKRTGEKVFLECVQDMDHENMFWYRQDPGLGLRLIYFSYDVKMKEKGDIPEGYSVSREKKERFSLILESASTNQTSMYLCASSFGQGANTDTQYFGPGTRLTVL.

The rearrangement links TRBV27 to TRBJ1-5, with D hard to call. This CDR3 comprises 13 residues. Germline V gene lookup returns CDR1 MNHEY and CDR2 SMNVEV (reference sequence). The V and J ends lost 5 bases and 4 bases respectively, with 9 bases between them. The CDR3 loop is CASSTRKNQPQHF. In DNA, the CDR3 is TGTGCCAGCAGTACCAGGAAAAATCAGCCCCAGCATTTT.

CDR3 residues: CASRRGPINYGYTF. CDR3 coding DNA: TGTGCCAGCAGGCGGGGACCGATTAACTATGGCTACACCTTC. The chain carries TRBV2 and TRBJ1-2, with D possibly matching TRBD1 (5 bases). Trimming left V 6 bases short and J 1 base short, with 12 bases between. Per germline, CDR1 SNHLY and CDR2 FYNNEI. CDR3 size: 14 residues.

The chain links TRBV19 to TRBJ2-1; TRBD2 agrees at 11 bases. V shed 4 bases, J shed 0 bases, and the junction held 8 bases outside the gene matches. In germline, CDR1 is LNHDA, CDR2 SQIVND (reference sequence). The CDR3 sequence is 18 residues long. For the CDR3, the DNA is TGTGCCAGTAGTACCAGGACTAGCGGGTTCTACTCCTACAATGAGCAGTTCTTC. Translation: CASSTRTSGFYSYNEQFF.

This clone was observed a handful of times. The rearrangement uses TRBV10-3 and TRBJ1-5; D is unresolved. Germline CDR1 ENHRY, CDR2 SYGVKD. The length of the CDR3 is 16 residues. V dropped 2 bases and J dropped 1 base, with 12 bases sitting between them. The chain's CDR3 is CAISENPPGSNQPQHF. DNA of the CDR3: TGTGCCATCAGTGAGAACCCACCGGGAAGCAATCAGCCCCAGCATTTT.